This TCR beta chain was profiled in a study of T cell changes during pregnancy in multiple sclerosis. Here immunoSEQ multiplex PCR was the method, and the copy in TCRdb shows in-frame clones only, minus some. The table records 70,000 to 100,000 clones, more than 85% of them present only once. Germline CDR1 is SGDLS and CDR2 is YYNGEE. The junction had 3 bases not matched to a gene; V was cut back by 4 bases and J by 4 bases. The CDR3 runs 13 residues. Source: peripheral blood, taken in the first trimester of pregnancy. The genes are TRBV9 and TRBJ2-7, with TRBD1 matching over 9 bases. The receptor was isolated from a female donor with multiple sclerosis, enrolled in a pregnancy study. The CDR3 spells CASSTDRGYEQYF. The DNA for the CDR3 is TGTGCCAGCAGCACAGACAGGGGGTACGAGCAGTACTTC. Looking up the rest from reference TRBV9 and TRBJ2-7 gives the full variable domain: DSGVTQTPKHLITATGQRVTLRCSPRSGDLSVYWYQQSLDQGLQFLIQYYNGEERAKGNILERFSAQQFPDLHSELNLSSLELGDSALYFCASSTDRGYEQYFGPGTRLTVT.